The entry below gives a single T cell receptor (beta chain) sequence along with its context. There are a few counts of this clonotype. It lacks a known antigen. The sample holds no much larger clone one base away, and base qualities are not on file. These data belong to a study of identical twins (dated by TCRdb to between 2015 and 2016). For the wider study: To test whether fetal clonotypes persist, the study used deep sequencing on TCR alpha and beta repertoires from monozygotic twins, unrelated adults of various ages, and cord blood. To rule out contamination, replicate twin experiments were performed at different times with different library preparation protocols. Summary of the overall study and its limitations: Excess twin sharing in beta out-of-frame sequences was weaker because fewer shared sequences lowered the signal-to-noise ratio. Fewer insertions were carried by abundant cord blood beta clonotypes, a similar but weaker trend appeared in young adult naive repertoires, and no such trend appeared in memory repertoires. In monozygotic twins, recombination models systematically underestimated out-of-frame TCR alpha sharing, but the models matched the sharing seen between unrelated individuals. Compared with coincidental sharing between unrelated individuals, an excess of low generation-probability sequences was observed among out-of-frame TCR alpha sequences shared between twins. Zero-insertion analyses could be partly confounded by invariant T cells such as MAIT and iNKT, though diverse VJ usage argued against such confounding for most clonotypes. Conclusions relied on cross-sectional statistical analysis, since the same donors could not be followed over many years.

All donors were healthy Caucasians. The twin cohort comprised three pairs of female monozygotic twins, all aged about 18 to 30 years. The RNA used for TCR libraries was isolated from peripheral blood mononuclear cells. A distance of 15 bases separates the germline ends of V and J, which lose 5 bases and 4 bases respectively. From a lookup of the germline V gene, CDR1 and CDR2 are SGHTA and FQGNSA. The CDR3 spans 14 residues, from the cysteine through the phenylalanine. Only CDR3 DNA remains: 42 bases, in frame from the first base. Library creation used 5' RACE. Sequencing instrument: Illumina HiSeq 2000. Template switching introduced a universal primer binding site; the final cDNA contained a unique molecular identifier, enabling accurate counting of TCR cDNA molecules. Specific primers in the conserved constant-segment region were used to synthesize first-strand cDNA for the TCR alpha and beta chains. Each cDNA library was double barcoded, with a SMART-Mk sample barcode plus Illumina barcodes, to control for contamination. TruSeq adapter sequences, together with Illumina sample barcodes, were added in two successive PCR steps. Sequencing of the TCR alpha and beta cDNA libraries was done on the Illumina HiSeq platform using custom primers. As for the authors' bioinformatics: MiGEC processed the raw reads to extract unique molecular identifiers, while MiXCR was used to determine the CDR3 positions. For each individual, recombination models were inferred using an EM algorithm with the repgenHMM and IGoR tools. The analysis of shared clonotypes was done with the tcR package in R, with sharing normalized by the product of cloneset sizes. To study raw recombination free of thymic and clonal selection effects, out-of-frame nonproductive sequences were analyzed. Through fastp at Q25 and MiXCR, TCRdb rebuilt clones from the public reads, retaining in-frame beta chains. Under each unique CDR3 protein, matching rows form one entry showing the most common genes and DNA. TCRdb assigned the V and J calls; the authors' analysis was not used. This sample is represented by approximately 600,000 distinct CDR3 sequences; approximately 10% of them were singletons. Jointly, the top ten make up roughly 3.2% of the sample.

The sample was also reused in another study, on yellow fever vaccine responses in identical twins. The second study's authors report: The authors reported that the T cell response to vaccination in identical twins appeared partly convergent and partly personalized. In the study, vaccine-responding T cell clones were precisely tracked in identical twins.

The receptor comes from a woman under 30 in good health. This receptor chain uses TRBV7-2 and TRBJ2-7; the best D guess is TRBD2, with 5 bases matching. The sequenced material came from PBMCs. In nucleotides, the sequence is TGTGCCAGCAGCCCGCTAGCAATCCATTACGAGCAGTACTTC. The encoded protein is CASSPLAIHYEQYF.